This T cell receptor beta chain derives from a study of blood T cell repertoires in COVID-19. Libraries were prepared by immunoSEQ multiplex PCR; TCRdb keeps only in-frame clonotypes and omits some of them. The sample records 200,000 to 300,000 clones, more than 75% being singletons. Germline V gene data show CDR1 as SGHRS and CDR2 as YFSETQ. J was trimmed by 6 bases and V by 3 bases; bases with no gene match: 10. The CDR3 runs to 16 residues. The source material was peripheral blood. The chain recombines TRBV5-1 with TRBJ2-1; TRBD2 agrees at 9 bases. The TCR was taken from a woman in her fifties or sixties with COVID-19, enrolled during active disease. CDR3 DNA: TGCGCCAGCAGCTCTACGACTAGCGGTACCCCCAATGAGCAGTTCTTC. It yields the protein CASSSTTSGTPNEQFF.